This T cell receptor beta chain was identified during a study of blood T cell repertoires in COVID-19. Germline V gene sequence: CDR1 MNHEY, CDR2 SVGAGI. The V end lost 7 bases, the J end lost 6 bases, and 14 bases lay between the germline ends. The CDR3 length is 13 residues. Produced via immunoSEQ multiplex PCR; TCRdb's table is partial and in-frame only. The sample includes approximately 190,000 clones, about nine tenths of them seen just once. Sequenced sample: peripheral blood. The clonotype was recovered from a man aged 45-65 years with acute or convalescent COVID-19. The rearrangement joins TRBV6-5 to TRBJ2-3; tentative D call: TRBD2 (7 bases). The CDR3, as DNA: TGTGCCAGCATGCGGGGGCAGCGGGATACGCAGTATTTT. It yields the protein CASMRGQRDTQYF.